The rows below give T cell receptor beta chains drawn from one sample of a study of blood T cell repertoires in COVID-19. Assay: immunoSEQ multiplex PCR; the TCRdb copy retains only in-frame clones and omits some. The sample shows some 94,000 clones, approximately 88% of them seen only once. The source material was peripheral blood. These TCRs come from an older woman with COVID-19, enrolled during active disease. The CDR3 runs from the conserved cysteine through the conserved F or W. The D gene is left open where the match is weak. The size of a clone is reported for some rows only, either as once, few or many, or as a class for expanded clones.

TRBV15	once	NA	TRBJ1-2	CATSEGNYGYTF	TGTGCCACCAGCGAGGGAAACTATGGCTACACCTTC
TRBV19	few	NA	TRBJ1-5	CATSGAGAQRQPQHF	TGTGCCACCTCCGGGGCAGGGGCACAGAGGCAGCCCCAGCATTTT
TRBV24-1	once	TRBD2	TRBJ2-1	CATSVGGGNNEQFF	TGTGCCACCAGTGTTGGCGGGGGGAACAATGAGCAGTTCTTC
TRBV9	NA	TRBD2	TRBJ2-1	CASSVVAGPYNEQFF	TGTGCCAGCAGCGTAGTAGCGGGGCCTTACAATGAGCAGTTCTTC
TRBV12-3/TRBV12-4	NA	NA	TRBJ1-2	CASSQGTLYGYTF	TGTGCCAGCAGTCAAGGGACACTCTATGGCTACACCTTC
TRBV30	NA	NA	TRBJ2-1	CAWSVPTQIYNEQFF	TGTGCCTGGAGTGTGCCGACTCAGATCTACAATGAGCAGTTCTTC
TRBV7-6	NA	TRBD1	TRBJ2-5	CASSQVGQGGETQYF	TGTGCCAGCAGCCAAGTGGGACAGGGTGGAGAGACCCAGTACTTC
TRBV4-1	NA	TRBD1	TRBJ1-4	CASSTQSTGFWATNEKLFF	TGCGCCAGCAGCACACAATCGACAGGGTTTTGGGCAACTAATGAAAAACTGTTTTTT
TRBV4-3	NA	TRBD2	TRBJ2-3	CASSQDRASLAGSDTQYF	TGCGCCAGCAGCCAAGATAGGGCCTCTCTAGCGGGATCAGATACGCAGTATTTT
TRBV27	NA	NA	TRBJ1-2	CASSFDTNYGYTF	TGTGCCAGCAGTTTTGACACGAACTATGGCTACACCTTC
TRBV7-9	NA	NA	TRBJ1-1	CASSARGGQATEAFF	TGTGCCAGCAGCGCCCGGGGAGGGCAGGCCACTGAAGCTTTCTTT
TRBV11-1	NA	TRBD2	TRBJ2-3	CASSYGGVRPDTQYF	TGTGCCAGCAGCTACGGGGGGGTCCGACCAGATACGCAGTATTTT
TRBV5-8	NA	NA	TRBJ1-3	CASSTVNSGNTIYF	TGTGCCAGCAGCACGGTCAACTCTGGAAACACCATATATTTT
TRBV18	NA	NA	TRBJ1-4	CASSIELGGNEKLFF	TGTGCCAGCTCAATTGAACTTGGGGGGAATGAAAAACTGTTTTTT
TRBV30	NA	TRBD1	TRBJ1-5	CAWSYQGDQPQHF	TGTGCCTGGAGTTACCAGGGGGATCAGCCCCAGCATTTT
TRBV10-3	few	NA	TRBJ1-5	CAISIQESNQPQHF	TGTGCCATCAGTATACAGGAAAGCAATCAGCCCCAGCATTTT
TRBV7-2	NA	NA	TRBJ1-6	CASSPNRDRPSPLHF	TGTGCCAGCAGCCCCAACCGCGACAGGCCTTCACCCCTCCACTTT
TRBV10-3	NA	TRBD1	TRBJ1-1	CAIRQEPGQGSTEAFF	TGTGCCATCAGACAGGAGCCGGGACAGGGGAGCACTGAAGCTTTCTTT
TRBV5-5	NA	TRBD1	TRBJ2-7	CASSTGQGARTYEQYF	TGTGCCAGCAGCACCGGACAGGGGGCGCGGACCTACGAGCAGTACTTC
TRBV5-1	few	TRBD1	TRBJ2-2	CASSPTGEAGELFF	TGCGCCAGCAGCCCGACAGGGGAGGCCGGGGAGCTGTTTTTT
TRBV7-2	NA	NA	TRBJ1-3	CASSPSRPQAGNTIYF	TGTGCCAGCAGCCCCAGCAGGCCCCAGGCAGGAAACACCATATATTTT
TRBV12-3/TRBV12-4	NA	TRBD1	TRBJ1-2	CASFPGTGVGYTF	TGTGCCAGCTTTCCCGGGACAGGGGTTGGCTACACCTTC
TRBV5-1	NA	TRBD1	TRBJ1-3	CASTQGAGGNTIYF	TGCGCCAGCACCCAGGGGGCAGGAGGAAACACCATATATTTT
TRBV19	NA	TRBD1	TRBJ2-3	CASSILGQGAISDTQYF	TGTGCCAGTAGTATCCTGGGGCAGGGGGCAATTTCGGATACGCAGTATTTT
TRBV19	few	TRBD1	TRBJ1-5	CASRDLGTAYQPQHF	TGTGCCAGTAGGGACCTTGGGACAGCTTATCAGCCCCAGCATTTT
TRBV4-2	NA	TRBD2	TRBJ2-7	CASSLPSGGARSYEQYF	TGTGCCAGCAGCCTCCCTAGCGGGGGGGCTAGATCCTACGAGCAGTACTTC
TRBV29-1	NA	TRBD1	TRBJ2-7	CSVRQGASSYEQYF	TGCAGCGTACGACAGGGGGCGTCTTCCTACGAGCAGTACTTC